The rows below give T cell receptor beta chains drawn from one sample of a study of cytomegalovirus exposure and HLA in healthy donors. TCRdb's table, derived via immunoSEQ multiplex PCR, lists solely in-frame clones and lacks some. The sample consists of around 130,000 clones, roughly 82% of them appearing once. Sequenced sample: PBMCs. These receptors were collected from a boy between 10 and 17 years old in good health and CMV-seronegative. Both conserved end residues are part of each CDR3. A D gene is named only where the DNA matches it firmly. For some rows the clone size is stated as once, few or many, or as a class when expanded; others skip it.

.	.	TRBV6-5	TRBJ2-1	TGTGCCAGCAGTTACTACGGGGGAGTGAACAATGAGCAGTTCTTC	CASSYYGGVNNEQFF
.	.	TRBV5-1	TRBJ2-7	TGCGCCAGCAGCCAAAAACAGGGAGGGGTAGGCGAGCAGTACTTC	CASSQKQGGVGEQYF
.	.	TRBV19	TRBJ1-5	TGTGCCAGTGATTATTCATCGGGCAATCAGCCCCAGCATTTT	CASDYSSGNQPQHF
.	.	TRBV5-1	TRBJ2-2	TGCGCCAGCAGCTTGGAGGCCGGGGTTGGCACCGGGGAGCTGTTTTTT	CASSLEAGVGTGELFF
.	.	TRBV30	TRBJ2-3	TGTGCCTGGAACCTAGGGGTGATGGACACAGATACGCAGTATTTT	CAWNLGVMDTDTQYF
.	.	TRBV5-1	TRBJ1-6	TGCGCCAGCAGCTTCCAGGGCAGCGATTCGTCGCCCCTCCACTTT	CASSFQGSDSSPLHF
.	.	TRBV30	TRBJ2-3	TGTGCCTGGGCCCCGGGGGACGGGGTAGATACGCAGTATTTT	CAWAPGDGVDTQYF
.	.	TRBV19	TRBJ1-5	TGTGCCAGTAGTATCTCTCAGGGAAGTCAGCCCCAGCATTTT	CASSISQGSQPQHF
.	TRBD2	TRBV6-1	TRBJ2-4	TGTGCCAGCAGTGGCCCCCCGGCTAGCGGGAGATCGGAAAACATTCAGTACTTC	CASSGPPASGRSENIQYF
.	.	TRBV7-2	TRBJ2-7	TGTGCCAGCAGCCAGACTAGAACTACTCAGCAGTACTTC	CASSQTRTTQQYF
.	TRBD1	TRBV2	TRBJ1-5	TGTGCCAGCAGTGCAGACAGGGGAATGGAGCCCCAGCATTTT	CASSADRGMEPQHF
.	.	TRBV19	TRBJ2-7	TGTGCCAGTAGTATGACTCATTCCTACGAGCAGTACTTC	CASSMTHSYEQYF
.	.	TRBV6-1	TRBJ1-3	TGTGCCAGCAGTGAAGCAGGGACAGGAAACACCATATATTTT	CASSEAGTGNTIYF
.	TRBD1	TRBV7-9	TRBJ1-1	TGTGCCAGCAGCGGCACAGGGGGCGGCACTGAAGCTTTCTTT	CASSGTGGGTEAFF
.	TRBD2	TRBV5-1	TRBJ2-2	TGCGCCAGCAGCTCTATAGCGGGGGCGAACACCGGGGAGCTGTTTTTT	CASSSIAGANTGELFF
.	TRBD2	TRBV4-2	TRBJ2-1	TGTGCCAGCAGCCAAGATCTAGGGTCTAGCGGGAGGGTTGAGCAGTTCTTC	CASSQDLGSSGRVEQFF
.	TRBD1	TRBV11-3	TRBJ1-1	TGTGCCAGCAGCTTAGGACAGGGGGAGGAAACTGAAGCTTTCTTT	CASSLGQGEETEAFF
.	.	TRBV5-6	TRBJ1-2	TGTGCCAGCAGCTTTTCCGGGACTCAACTTTATGGCTACACCTTC	CASSFSGTQLYGYTF
.	.	TRBV6-5	TRBJ1-1	TGTGCCAGCAGTTCCCTTATAGGGAGGACTGAAGCTTTCTTT	CASSSLIGRTEAFF
.	.	TRBV19	TRBJ2-1	TGTGCCAGTAGTATAGCGGGAGCCCGGAGTGAGCAGTTCTTC	CASSIAGARSEQFF
.	TRBD1	TRBV18	TRBJ1-5	TGTGCCAGCTCACCTACAGGGGGCAATCAGCCCCAGCATTTT	CASSPTGGNQPQHF
few	TRBD1	TRBV7-8	TRBJ1-2	TGTGCCAGCAGCTTACATGCGACAGGGGGCGTTGGCTACACCTTC	CASSLHATGGVGYTF
.	TRBD2	TRBV7-9	TRBJ2-7	TGTGCCAGCAGCCGCCCGGGAGCCTTAGCGGGAGCGCCTATTGAGCAGTACTTC	CASSRPGALAGAPIEQYF
.	.	TRBV5-4	TRBJ1-2	TGTGCCAGCGCCTCCCGGACATCTGAAGCTAACTATGGCTACACCTTC	CASASRTSEANYGYTF
.	TRBD1	TRBV30	TRBJ1-1	TGTGCCTGGAGGTCGGGACAGGCGAACACTGAAGCTTTCTTT	CAWRSGQANTEAFF
.	.	TRBV5-4	TRBJ2-7	TGTGCCAGCAGCTTGGGGGCAGCCCAAAGCTCCTACGAGCAGTACTTC	CASSLGAAQSSYEQYF
.	TRBD2	TRBV11-3	TRBJ2-1	TGTGCCAGCAGCTCAACTAGCGGGAGGGCCGCTTGGGAGCAGTTCTTC	CASSSTSGRAAWEQFF
.	.	TRBV7-9	TRBJ1-5	TGTTCCAGCAGCTCCGAGGCCCCTTTTCTTCAGCCCCAGCATTTT	CSSSSEAPFLQPQHF
.	TRBD2	TRBV2	TRBJ2-5	TGTGCCAGCAGTGAATCTGGGGTAGCGGGATCCGGGGAGACCCAGTACTTC	CASSESGVAGSGETQYF
.	TRBD2	TRBV4-3	TRBJ2-1	TGCGCCAGCAGCCAAGAAGAGCTAGCGGGAAATGAGCAGTTCTTC	CASSQEELAGNEQFF
.	.	TRBV5-1	TRBJ2-2	TGCGCCAGCAGCTTTCCAAGCGAATCGGGGGAGCTGTTTTTT	CASSFPSESGELFF